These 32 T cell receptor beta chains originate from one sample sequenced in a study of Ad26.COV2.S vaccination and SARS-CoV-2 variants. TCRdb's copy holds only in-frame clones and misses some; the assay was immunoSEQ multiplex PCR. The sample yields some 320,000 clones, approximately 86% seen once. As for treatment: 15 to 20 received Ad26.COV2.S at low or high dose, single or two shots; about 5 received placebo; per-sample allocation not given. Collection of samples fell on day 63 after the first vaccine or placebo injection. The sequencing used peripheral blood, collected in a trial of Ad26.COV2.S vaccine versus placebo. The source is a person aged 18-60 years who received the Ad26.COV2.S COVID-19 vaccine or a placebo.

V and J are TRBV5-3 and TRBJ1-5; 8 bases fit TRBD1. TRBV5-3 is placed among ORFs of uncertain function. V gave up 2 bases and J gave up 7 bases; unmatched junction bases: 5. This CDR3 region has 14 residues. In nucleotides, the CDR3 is TGTGCCAGAAGCTTAGACAGGGGACGACAGCCCCAGCATTTT. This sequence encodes CARSLDRGRQPQHF.

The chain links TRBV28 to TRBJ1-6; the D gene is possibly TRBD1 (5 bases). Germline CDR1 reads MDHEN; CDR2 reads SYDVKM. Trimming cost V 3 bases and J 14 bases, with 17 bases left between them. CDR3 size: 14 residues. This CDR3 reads CASSFQGAYGSLHF. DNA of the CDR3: TGTGCCAGCAGTTTTCAAGGGGCTTACGGGTCCCTCCACTTT.

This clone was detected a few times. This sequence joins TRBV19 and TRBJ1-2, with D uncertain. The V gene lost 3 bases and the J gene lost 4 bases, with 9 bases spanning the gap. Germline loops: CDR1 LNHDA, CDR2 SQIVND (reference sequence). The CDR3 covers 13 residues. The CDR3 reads CASSIARLYGYTF. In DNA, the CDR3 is TGTGCCAGTAGTATTGCCAGACTCTATGGCTACACCTTC.

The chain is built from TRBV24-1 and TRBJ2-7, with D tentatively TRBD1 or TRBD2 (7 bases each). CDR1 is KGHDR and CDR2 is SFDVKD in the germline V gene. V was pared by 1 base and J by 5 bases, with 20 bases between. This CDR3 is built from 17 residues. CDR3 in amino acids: CATSDFPRGEGADEQYF. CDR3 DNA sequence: TGTGCCACCAGTGATTTCCCTCGAGGGGAGGGGGCCGACGAGCAGTACTTC.

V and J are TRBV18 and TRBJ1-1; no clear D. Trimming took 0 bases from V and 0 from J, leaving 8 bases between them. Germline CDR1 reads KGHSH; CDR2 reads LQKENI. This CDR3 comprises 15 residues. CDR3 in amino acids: CASSPPKGMNTEAFF. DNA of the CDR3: TGTGCCAGCTCACCACCGAAGGGCATGAACACTGAAGCTTTCTTT.

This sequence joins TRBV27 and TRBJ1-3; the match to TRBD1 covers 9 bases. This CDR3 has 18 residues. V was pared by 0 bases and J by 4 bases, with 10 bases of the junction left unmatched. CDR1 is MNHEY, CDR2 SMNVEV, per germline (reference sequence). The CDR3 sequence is CASSLSGWDRANGNTIYF. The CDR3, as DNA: TGTGCCAGCAGTTTATCGGGATGGGACAGGGCGAACGGAAACACCATATATTTT.

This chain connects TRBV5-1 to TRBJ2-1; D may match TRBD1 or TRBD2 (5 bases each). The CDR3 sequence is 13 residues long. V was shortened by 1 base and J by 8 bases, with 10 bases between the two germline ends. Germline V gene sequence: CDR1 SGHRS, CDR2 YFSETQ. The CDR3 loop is CASSLSGSDEQFF. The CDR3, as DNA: TGCGCCAGCAGCTTGTCAGGGAGCGATGAGCAGTTCTTC.

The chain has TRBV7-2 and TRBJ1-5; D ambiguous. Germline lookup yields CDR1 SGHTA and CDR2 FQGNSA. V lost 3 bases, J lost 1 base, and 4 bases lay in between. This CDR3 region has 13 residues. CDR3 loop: CASSFVSNQPQHF. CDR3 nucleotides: TGTGCCAGCAGCTTCGTGAGCAATCAGCCCCAGCATTTT.

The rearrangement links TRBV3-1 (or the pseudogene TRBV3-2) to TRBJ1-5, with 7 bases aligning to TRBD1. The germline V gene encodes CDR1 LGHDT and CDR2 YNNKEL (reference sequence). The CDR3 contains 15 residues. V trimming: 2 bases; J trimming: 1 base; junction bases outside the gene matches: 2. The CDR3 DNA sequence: TGTGCCAGCAGCCAAAAGGGGGCAAGCAATCAGCCCCAGCATTTT. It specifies CASSQKGASNQPQHF.

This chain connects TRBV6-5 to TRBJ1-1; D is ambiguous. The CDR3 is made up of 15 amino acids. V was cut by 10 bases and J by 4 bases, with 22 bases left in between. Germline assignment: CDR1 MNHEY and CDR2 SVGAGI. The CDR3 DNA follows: TGTGCCACCGCCATTTCGCTTGCGGGAAGCACTGAAGCTTTCTTT. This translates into CATAISLAGSTEAFF.

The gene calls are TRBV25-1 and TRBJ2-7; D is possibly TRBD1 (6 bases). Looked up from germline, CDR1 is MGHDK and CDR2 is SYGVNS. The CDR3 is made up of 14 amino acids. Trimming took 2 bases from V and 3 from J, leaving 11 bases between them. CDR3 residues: CASSEMGRGYEQYF. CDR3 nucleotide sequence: TGTGCCAGCAGTGAAATGGGCAGGGGCTACGAGCAGTACTTC.

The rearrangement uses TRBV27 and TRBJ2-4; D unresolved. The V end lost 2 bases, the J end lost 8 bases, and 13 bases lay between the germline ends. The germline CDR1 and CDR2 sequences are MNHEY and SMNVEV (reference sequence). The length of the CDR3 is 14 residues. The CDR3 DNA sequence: TGTGCCAGCAGTTTACGTGCAAGCAATTACATTCAGTACTTC. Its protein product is CASSLRASNYIQYF.

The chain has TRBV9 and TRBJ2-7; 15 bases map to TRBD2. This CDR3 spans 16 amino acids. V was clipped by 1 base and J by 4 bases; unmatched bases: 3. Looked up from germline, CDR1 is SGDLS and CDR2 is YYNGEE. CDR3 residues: CASSVPGLAGGYEQYF. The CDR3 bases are TGTGCCAGCAGCGTACCAGGACTAGCGGGGGGGTACGAGCAGTACTTC.

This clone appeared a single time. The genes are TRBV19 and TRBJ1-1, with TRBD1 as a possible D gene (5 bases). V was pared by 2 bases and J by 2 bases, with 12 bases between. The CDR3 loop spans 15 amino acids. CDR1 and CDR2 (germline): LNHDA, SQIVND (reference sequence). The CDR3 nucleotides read TGTGCCAGTAGTATAAATTCTGGGGGTAACACTGAAGCTTTCTTT. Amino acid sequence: CASSINSGGNTEAFF. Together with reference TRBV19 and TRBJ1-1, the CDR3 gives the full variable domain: DGGITQSPKYLFRKEGQNVTLSCEQNLNHDAMYWYRQDPGQGLRLIYYSQIVNDFQKGDIAEGYSVSREKKESFPLTVTSAQKNPTAFYLCASSINSGGNTEAFFGQGTRLTVV.

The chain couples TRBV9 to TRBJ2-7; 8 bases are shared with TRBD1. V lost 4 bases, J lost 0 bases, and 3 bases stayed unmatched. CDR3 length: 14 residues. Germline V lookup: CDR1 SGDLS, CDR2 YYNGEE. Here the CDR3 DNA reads TGTGCCAGCAGCCATGACAGGGGCTCCTACGAGCAGTACTTC. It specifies CASSHDRGSYEQYF.

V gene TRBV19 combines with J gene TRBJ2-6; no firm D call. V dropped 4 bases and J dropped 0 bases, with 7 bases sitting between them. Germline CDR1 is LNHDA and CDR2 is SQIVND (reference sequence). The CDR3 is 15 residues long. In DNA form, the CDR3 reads TGTGCCAGTAGTACCCAGAGCTCTGGGGCCAACGTCCTGACTTTC. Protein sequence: CASSTQSSGANVLTF.

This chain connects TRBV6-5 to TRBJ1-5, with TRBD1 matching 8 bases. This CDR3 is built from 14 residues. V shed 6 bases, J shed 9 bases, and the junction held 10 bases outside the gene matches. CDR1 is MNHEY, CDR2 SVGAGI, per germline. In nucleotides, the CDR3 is TGTGCCAGCAGACTCGGACAGGGTCGGTGGCCCCAGCATTTT. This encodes CASRLGQGRWPQHF.

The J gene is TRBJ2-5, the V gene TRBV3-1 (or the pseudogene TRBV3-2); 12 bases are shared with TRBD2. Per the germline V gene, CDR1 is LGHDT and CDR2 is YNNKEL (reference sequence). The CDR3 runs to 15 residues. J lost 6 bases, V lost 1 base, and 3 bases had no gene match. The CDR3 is CASSQASGGAKTQYF. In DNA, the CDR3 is TGTGCCAGCAGCCAAGCTAGCGGGGGGGCCAAGACCCAGTACTTC.

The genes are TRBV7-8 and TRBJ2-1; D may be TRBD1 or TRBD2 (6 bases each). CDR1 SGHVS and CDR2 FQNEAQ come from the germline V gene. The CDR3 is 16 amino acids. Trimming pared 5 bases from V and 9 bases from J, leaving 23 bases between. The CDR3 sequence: CASSKQGGPVSGEQFF. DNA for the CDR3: TGTGCCAGCAGCAAACAAGGGGGGCCGGTATCCGGTGAGCAGTTCTTC.

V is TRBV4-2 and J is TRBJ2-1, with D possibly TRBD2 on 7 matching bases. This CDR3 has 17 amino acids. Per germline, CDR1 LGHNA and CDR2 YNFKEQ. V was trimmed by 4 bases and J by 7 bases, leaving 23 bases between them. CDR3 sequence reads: CASSPYVGGGARNEQFF. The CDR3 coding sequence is TGTGCCAGCAGCCCCTATGTTGGAGGGGGGGCTCGGAATGAGCAGTTCTTC.

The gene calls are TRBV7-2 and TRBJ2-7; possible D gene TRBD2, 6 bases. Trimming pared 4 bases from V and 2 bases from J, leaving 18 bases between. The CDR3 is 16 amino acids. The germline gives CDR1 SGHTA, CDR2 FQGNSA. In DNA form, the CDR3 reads TGTGCCAGCAGCTCTGGAGGGTCAGGGCCCCCCTACGAGCAGTACTTC. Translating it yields CASSSGGSGPPYEQYF.

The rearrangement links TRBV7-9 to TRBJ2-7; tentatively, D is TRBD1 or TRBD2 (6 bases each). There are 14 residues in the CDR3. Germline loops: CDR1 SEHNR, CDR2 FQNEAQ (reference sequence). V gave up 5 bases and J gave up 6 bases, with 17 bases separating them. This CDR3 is CASSNEGGHLEQYF. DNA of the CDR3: TGTGCCAGCAGCAATGAGGGGGGCCATCTCGAGCAGTACTTC.

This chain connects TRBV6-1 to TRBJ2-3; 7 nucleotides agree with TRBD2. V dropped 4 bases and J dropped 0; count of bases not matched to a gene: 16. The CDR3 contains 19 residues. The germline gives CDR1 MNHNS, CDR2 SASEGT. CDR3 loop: CASSVLRGGTSFSTDTQYF. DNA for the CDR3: TGTGCCAGCAGTGTCCTCCGCGGGGGAACCAGTTTTAGCACAGATACGCAGTATTTT.

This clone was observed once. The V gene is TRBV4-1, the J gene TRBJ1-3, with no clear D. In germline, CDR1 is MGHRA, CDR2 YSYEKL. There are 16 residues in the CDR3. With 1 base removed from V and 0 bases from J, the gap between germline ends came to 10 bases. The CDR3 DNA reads TGCGCCAGCAGCCAAGTGGTCAGAGACTCTGGAAACACCATATATTTT. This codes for CASSQVVRDSGNTIYF.

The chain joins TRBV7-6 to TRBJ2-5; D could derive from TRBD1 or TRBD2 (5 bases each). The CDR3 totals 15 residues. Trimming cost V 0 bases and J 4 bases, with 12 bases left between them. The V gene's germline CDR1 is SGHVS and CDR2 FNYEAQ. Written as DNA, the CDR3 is TGTGCCAGCAGCTTAGCCCCCCAAGGGACAGAGACCCAGTACTTC. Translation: CASSLAPQGTETQYF. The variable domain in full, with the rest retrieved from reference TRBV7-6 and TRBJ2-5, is GAGVSQSPRYKVTKRGQDVALRCDPISGHVSLYWYRQALGQGPEFLTYFNYEAQQDKSGLPNDRFSAERPEGSISTLTIQRTEQRDSAMYRCASSLAPQGTETQYFGPGTRLLVL.

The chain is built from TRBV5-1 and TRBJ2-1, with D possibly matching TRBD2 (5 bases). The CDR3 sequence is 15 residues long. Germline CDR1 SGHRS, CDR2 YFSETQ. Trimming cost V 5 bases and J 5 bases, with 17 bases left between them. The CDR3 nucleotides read TGCGCCAGCAGGTTCGGACCCTCCGGGAACAATGAGCAGTTCTTC. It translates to CASRFGPSGNNEQFF.

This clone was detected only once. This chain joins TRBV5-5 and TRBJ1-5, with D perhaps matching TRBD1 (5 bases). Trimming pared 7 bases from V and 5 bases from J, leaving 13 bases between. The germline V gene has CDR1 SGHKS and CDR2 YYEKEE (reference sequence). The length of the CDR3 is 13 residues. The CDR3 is CASGRQPHQPQHF. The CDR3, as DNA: TGTGCCAGCGGAAGACAGCCCCATCAGCCCCAGCATTTT.

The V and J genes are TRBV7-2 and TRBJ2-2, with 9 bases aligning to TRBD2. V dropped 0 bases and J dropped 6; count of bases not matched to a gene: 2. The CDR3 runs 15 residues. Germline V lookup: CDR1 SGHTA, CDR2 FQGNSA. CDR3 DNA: TGTGCCAGCAGCTTAGCTGGCGGGGGGGCCGGGGAGCTGTTTTTT. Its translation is CASSLAGGGAGELFF.

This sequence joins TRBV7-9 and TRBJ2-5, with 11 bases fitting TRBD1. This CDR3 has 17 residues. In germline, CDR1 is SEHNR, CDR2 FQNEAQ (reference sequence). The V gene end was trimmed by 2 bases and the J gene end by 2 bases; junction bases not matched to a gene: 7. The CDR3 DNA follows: TGTGCCAGCAGCTTAACATTTGGGACAGGGGGTCAAGAGACCCAGTACTTC. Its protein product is CASSLTFGTGGQETQYF. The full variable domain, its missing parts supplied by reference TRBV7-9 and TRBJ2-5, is DTGVSQNPRHKITKRGQNVTFRCDPISEHNRLYWYRQTLGQGPEFLTYFQNEAQLEKSRLLSDRFSAERPKGSFSTLEIQRTEQGDSAMYLCASSLTFGTGGQETQYFGPGTRLLVL.

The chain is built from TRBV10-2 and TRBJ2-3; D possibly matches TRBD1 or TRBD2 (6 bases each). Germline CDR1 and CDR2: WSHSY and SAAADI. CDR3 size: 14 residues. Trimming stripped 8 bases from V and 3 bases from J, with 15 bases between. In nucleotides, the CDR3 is TGCGCCAGCGAAACCGAAGGGGGGACAGATACGCAGTATTTT. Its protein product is CASETEGGTDTQYF.

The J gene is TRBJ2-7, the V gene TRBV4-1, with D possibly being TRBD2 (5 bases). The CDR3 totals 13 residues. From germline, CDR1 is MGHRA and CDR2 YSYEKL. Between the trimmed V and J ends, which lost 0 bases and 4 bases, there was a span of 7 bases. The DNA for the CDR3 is TGCGCCAGCAGCCAAGAGGGCGGGTACGAGCAGTACTTC. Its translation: CASSQEGGYEQYF.

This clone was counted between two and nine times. The CDR3 spells CASSRNRGQPDTQYF. The CDR3 DNA reads as TGTGCCAGCAGCCGAAACAGGGGGCAACCAGATACGCAGTATTTT. V is TRBV6-6 and J is TRBJ2-3, with TRBD1 matching 9 bases. The CDR3 has 15 residues. V was pared by 6 bases and J by 4 bases, with 8 bases of the junction left unmatched. The V gene's germline CDR1 is MNHNY and CDR2 SVGAGI (reference sequence).